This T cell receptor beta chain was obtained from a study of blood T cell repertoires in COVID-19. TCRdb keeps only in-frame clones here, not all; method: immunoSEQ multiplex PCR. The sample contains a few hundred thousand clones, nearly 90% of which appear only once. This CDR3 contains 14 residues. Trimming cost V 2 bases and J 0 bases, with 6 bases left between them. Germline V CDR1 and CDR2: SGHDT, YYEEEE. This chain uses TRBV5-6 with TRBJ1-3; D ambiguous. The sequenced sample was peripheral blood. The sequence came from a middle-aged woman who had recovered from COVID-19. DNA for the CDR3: TGTGCCAGCAGCTTCCGGGTCTCTGGAAACACCATATATTTT. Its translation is CASSFRVSGNTIYF.